Each of the 29 T cell receptor beta chains below was sequenced from the same sample in a study of T cells in Graves' hyperthyroidism and ophthalmopathy. Using RNA transcripts as the source, TCR beta CDR3 regions were amplified. HTBI primers were the set used in a first-round RT-PCR of the TCR CDR3. TCRdb ran MiXCR on the multiplex PCR reads and lists one entry per CDR3 protein. The sample lists 400,000 or so distinct CDR3 sequences, 11% to 15% occurring once. The source material was blood. The receptor set was obtained from a man aged 50-60 years with Graves' ophthalmopathy.

There are a few counts of this clonotype. The rearrangement joins TRBV9 to TRBJ2-5; D could derive from TRBD1 or TRBD2 (5 bases each). The CDR3 runs 14 residues. V lost 2 bases to trimming and J lost 4 bases, with 12 bases between them. CDR1 SGDLS and CDR2 YYNGEE come from the germline V gene. The CDR3 region is CASSVQGEGETQYF. The CDR3 region has the DNA TGTGCCAGCAGCGTTCAGGGAGAGGGAGAGACCCAGTACTTC. The full variable domain, rest sourced from reference TRBV9 and TRBJ2-5, is DSGVTQTPKHLITATGQRVTLRCSPRSGDLSVYWYQQSLDQGLQFLIQYYNGEERAKGNILERFSAQQFPDLHSELNLSSLELGDSALYFCASSVQGEGETQYFGPGTRLLVL.

This chain joins TRBV3-1 and TRBJ2-1, with 10 bases matching TRBD2. Germline loops: CDR1 LGHDT, CDR2 YNNKEL (reference sequence). After removal of 4 bases from V and 7 bases from J, the junction contained 10 bases not matched to a gene. The CDR3 is 16 residues long. The CDR3 protein is CASSLYTSGNGNEQFF. CDR3 DNA: TGTGCCAGCAGCCTATATACTAGCGGGAATGGGAATGAGCAGTTCTTC.

The gene calls are TRBV2 and TRBJ2-5; 8 positions match TRBD2. This CDR3 region has 15 residues. Germline CDR1 reads SNHLY; CDR2 reads FYNNEI. Trimming took 6 bases from V and 3 from J; bases not matched to a gene: 9. Here the CDR3 DNA reads TGTGCCAGCAGCGAGATGGGACTAGTCGAAGAGACCCAGTACTTC. Protein product: CASSEMGLVEETQYF.

The genes are TRBV7-9 and TRBJ2-3; 7 bases are shared with TRBD2. J was trimmed by 3 bases and V by 2 bases; bases with no gene match: 5. Per germline, CDR1 SEHNR and CDR2 FQNEAQ (reference sequence). The CDR3 loop spans 15 amino acids. The CDR3 protein is CASSLPSGRTDTQYF. The CDR3 DNA follows: TGTGCCAGCAGCTTACCTAGCGGTAGAACAGATACGCAGTATTTT.

This clonotype was observed a few times. This chain connects TRBV18 to TRBJ2-1; a weak D match, TRBD1 (5 bases). The V gene's germline CDR1 is KGHSH and CDR2 LQKENI. Between the trimmed V and J ends, which lost 2 bases and 8 bases, there was a span of 10 bases. The CDR3 runs to 13 residues. The CDR3 loop is CASSPDSGDEQFF. CDR3 bases: TGTGCCAGCTCACCAGACAGTGGGGATGAGCAGTTCTTC.

J is TRBJ2-6 and V is TRBV5-1; TRBD1 agrees at 9 bases. After removal of 1 base from V and 2 bases from J, the junction contained 4 bases not matched to a gene. In germline, CDR1 is SGHRS, CDR2 YFSETQ. CDR3 length equals 17 residues. In DNA form, the CDR3 reads TGCGCCAGCAGCTTGCGCGGACAGGGGACTGGGGCCAACGTCCTGACTTTC. Translation: CASSLRGQGTGANVLTF.

This clonotype has just a few counts. The chain combines TRBV27 with TRBJ2-7; tentatively, D is TRBD2 (7 bases). V was cut by 10 bases and J by 2 bases, with 18 bases left in between. This CDR3 contains 14 residues. CDR1 is MNHEY and CDR2 is SMNVEV in the germline V gene (reference sequence). This chain's CDR3 is CATMAGGAPYEQYF. CDR3 nucleotide sequence: TGTGCCACCATGGCTGGGGGGGCCCCCTACGAGCAGTACTTC.

The chain links TRBV6-1 to TRBJ1-1; TRBD1 might be the D (6 bases). The CDR3 has 12 residues. V gave up 6 bases and J gave up 9 bases, with 14 bases separating them. Germline-derived CDR1 and CDR2 are MNHNS and SASEGT. The CDR3 loop is CASRLQGTKAFF. CDR3 DNA sequence: TGTGCCAGCAGATTACAGGGCACGAAAGCTTTCTTT.

This clonotype was detected ten times or more. The chain uses TRBV12-3 or TRBV12-4 and TRBJ2-4; D is ambiguous. Trimming took off 7 bases at V and 8 bases at J, with 15 bases between the two ends. The CDR3 spans 13 residues. The CDR3 nucleotides are TGTGCCAGCACCTACTGGGGTGGAGACATTCAGTACTTC. This codes for CASTYWGGDIQYF.

Ten or more counts support this clonotype. The chain carries TRBV7-9 and TRBJ2-7; 11 bases match TRBD2. V gave up 7 bases and J gave up 2 bases; unmatched junction bases: 7. CDR1 and CDR2 from the germline V gene are SEHNR and FQNEAQ (reference sequence). This CDR3 has 15 residues. In DNA form, the CDR3 reads TGTGCCAGCACCTTTACTAGCGGGGGCGCCTACGAGCAGTACTTC. Translating gives CASTFTSGGAYEQYF.

This clonotype was observed at least ten times. The genes are TRBV20-1 and TRBJ2-7; D may correspond to TRBD1 or TRBD2 (5 bases each). This CDR3 has 13 residues. V was shortened by 1 base and J by 6 bases, with 13 bases between the two germline ends. Germline loops: CDR1 DFQATT, CDR2 SNEGSKA (reference sequence). CDR3 in DNA: TGCAGTGCTAGAGTCCAGGGTGGGAGCGAGCAGTACTTC. Encoded protein: CSARVQGGSEQYF.

The chain carries TRBV28 and TRBJ2-5, with D perhaps TRBD1 or TRBD2 (5 bases each). Trimming stripped 8 bases from V and 0 bases from J, with 7 bases between. CDR3 size: 12 residues. Per germline, CDR1 MDHEN and CDR2 SYDVKM. The DNA for the CDR3 is TGTGCCAGCGGGACCAACCAAGAGACCCAGTACTTC. It yields the protein CASGTNQETQYF.

The V gene is TRBV10-3, the J gene TRBJ2-3; D is tentatively TRBD1 or TRBD2 (5 bases each). The germline V gene has CDR1 ENHRY and CDR2 SYGVKD. The CDR3 runs to 16 residues. Trimming cost V 2 bases and J 3 bases, with 15 bases left between them. The CDR3 DNA reads as TGTGCCATCAGTGAGGGGACCCGCCTAGGTACAGATACGCAGTATTTT. It yields the protein CAISEGTRLGTDTQYF.

This clonotype was detected a few times. The rearrangement uses TRBV27 and TRBJ2-1; TRBD2 agrees at 7 bases. Per the germline V gene, CDR1 is MNHEY and CDR2 is SMNVEV (reference sequence). The length of the CDR3 is 16 residues. Trimming removed 5 bases from V and 3 bases from J; junction bases left unmatched: 10. CDR3: CASSPGRASGYNEQFF. The CDR3 nucleotides read TGTGCCAGCAGTCCAGGTCGGGCTAGCGGCTACAATGAGCAGTTCTTC.

This clonotype was seen ten or more times. The chain uses TRBV18 and TRBJ2-1; possible D gene TRBD2, 6 bases. Germline lookup yields CDR1 KGHSH and CDR2 LQKENI. Trimming shortened V by 3 bases and J by 0 bases, and 12 bases separated the two germline ends. The CDR3 has 16 amino acids. The CDR3 DNA follows: TGTGCCAGCTCACCGCGACGGGAGAGCTCCTACAATGAGCAGTTCTTC. Residues: CASSPRRESSYNEQFF.

This clonotype occurred many times. The V call is TRBV4-1, the J call TRBJ2-1, with 12 bases aligning to TRBD2. Germline V CDR1 and CDR2: MGHRA, YSYEKL. The V and J ends lost 1 base and 9 bases, in that order; junction bases with no gene match: 7. The CDR3 covers 16 residues. CDR3 nucleotide sequence: TGCGCCAGCAGCCAAGCAGCTAGCGGGAGGGCCATTGAGCAGTTCTTC. It specifies CASSQAASGRAIEQFF.

The rearrangement links TRBV7-9 to TRBJ2-6; 9 positions match TRBD1. The CDR3 loop spans 19 amino acids. Trimming took 4 bases from V and 0 from J; bases not matched to a gene: 10. Germline CDR1 and CDR2: SEHNR and FQNEAQ (reference sequence). CDR3 in DNA: TGTGCCAGCAGCTCCCGGGACAGGGAAACAATCTCTGGGGCCAACGTCCTGACTTTC. Translation gives CASSSRDRETISGANVLTF. The entire variable domain, with the rest obtained from reference TRBV7-9 and TRBJ2-6, is as follows: DTGVSQNPRHKITKRGQNVTFRCDPISEHNRLYWYRQTLGQGPEFLTYFQNEAQLEKSRLLSDRFSAERPKGSFSTLEIQRTEQGDSAMYLCASSSRDRETISGANVLTFGAGSRLTVL.

This clonotype has ten or more counts. This sequence joins TRBV6-2 or TRBV6-3 and TRBJ2-1; 11 positions match TRBD2. In germline, CDR1 is MNHEY, CDR2 SVGEGT. After removal of 0 bases from V and 5 bases from J, the junction contained 6 bases not matched to a gene. The CDR3 has 17 amino acids. In DNA form, the CDR3 reads TGTGCCAGCAGTTACTCGATACTAGCGGGAGTCAACAATGAGCAGTTCTTC. Translating gives CASSYSILAGVNNEQFF.

This sequence joins TRBV10-2 and TRBJ1-6; D gene ambiguous. V was shortened by 4 bases and J by 7 bases, with 11 bases between the two germline ends. The CDR3 sequence is 14 residues long. Germline loops: CDR1 WSHSY, CDR2 SAAADI. CDR3 loop: CASSGPGYNSPLHF. CDR3 nucleotide sequence: TGCGCCAGCAGTGGCCCCGGGTACAATTCACCCCTCCACTTT.

This clonotype showed up many times. Mismatch with germline at one junction end may stem from a read error. The V call is TRBV11-2, the J call TRBJ2-2; the D gene is possibly TRBD2 (5 bases). This CDR3 is 13 amino acids long. Per the germline V gene, CDR1 is SGHAT and CDR2 is FQNNGV. CDR3 region: CVSSLTGGGELFF. Here the CDR3 DNA reads TGTGTCAGCAGCCTTACCGGAGGCGGGGAGCTGTTTTTT.

V and J are TRBV29-1 and TRBJ1-1; D remains unclear. The CDR3 extends over 14 amino acids. CDR1 and CDR2 (germline): SQVTM, ANQGSEA. Trimming cost V 7 bases and J 0 bases, with 15 bases left between them. The CDR3 sequence: CSAAGSGLNTEAFF. The CDR3 DNA follows: TGCAGCGCCGCCGGGTCGGGTCTGAACACTGAAGCTTTCTTT.

This clonotype has ten or more counts. The chain employs TRBV24-1 and TRBJ2-1; TRBD2 is a possible D gene (5 bases). The germline gives CDR1 KGHDR, CDR2 SFDVKD. The CDR3 has 15 amino acids. V lost 5 bases, J lost 5 bases, and 15 bases lay in between. The CDR3 protein is CATSAQRTVDNEQFF. The CDR3 DNA follows: TGTGCCACCAGTGCCCAACGGACTGTGGACAATGAGCAGTTCTTC.

The rearrangement uses TRBV7-9 and TRBJ1-4; D perhaps matches TRBD1 (5 bases). The CDR3 contains 15 residues. Per the germline V gene, CDR1 is SEHNR and CDR2 is FQNEAQ (reference sequence). V dropped 5 bases and J dropped 0 bases, with 10 bases sitting between them. As DNA, the CDR3 is TGTGCCAGCAGCCCAGACAGAGCAACTAATGAAAAACTGTTTTTT. As protein: CASSPDRATNEKLFF.

This clonotype was seen repeatedly, ten times or more. The V call is TRBV7-9, the J call TRBJ2-2; perhaps TRBD2 as D (5 bases). V lost 3 bases and J 4 bases, leaving 12 bases between the germline ends. The CDR3 spans 15 residues. CDR1 is SEHNR, CDR2 FQNEAQ, per germline (reference sequence). This CDR3 reads CASSFGRASTGELFF. CDR3 coding DNA: TGTGCCAGCAGCTTCGGGCGGGCTTCCACCGGGGAGCTGTTTTTT.

This clonotype was observed at least ten times. The chain carries TRBV30 and TRBJ1-1; 7 positions match TRBD1. CDR1 GTSNPN and CDR2 SVGIG come from the germline V gene (reference sequence). The CDR3 has 14 residues. After removal of 4 bases from V and 4 bases from J, the junction contained 9 bases not matched to a gene. The CDR3 region has the DNA TGTGCCTGGAAAGAGACAGGGCCCAGCACTGAAGCTTTCTTT. This codes for CAWKETGPSTEAFF.

At least ten counts were recorded for this clonotype. The rearrangement joins TRBV12-3 or TRBV12-4 to TRBJ1-4; TRBD1 aligns across 10 bases. After removal of 5 bases from V and 7 bases from J, the junction contained 7 bases not matched to a gene. The CDR3 spans 15 residues. CDR3 sequence (DNA): TGTGCCAGCAGTCACATGGACAGGGGGGGTGAAAAACTGTTTTTT. Its protein product is CASSHMDRGGEKLFF.

This clonotype was seen repeatedly, ten times or more. The CDR3 loop reads CSASPSSGASTDTQYF. For the CDR3, the DNA is TGCAGTGCTAGCCCCAGTAGCGGGGCTAGCACAGATACGCAGTATTTT. The chain recombines TRBV20-1 with TRBJ2-3, with 8 bases aligning to TRBD2. J lost 0 bases, V lost 3 bases, and 8 bases had no gene match. Looked up from germline, CDR1 is DFQATT and CDR2 is SNEGSKA (reference sequence). This CDR3 comprises 16 residues.

Ten or more counts support this clonotype. The rearrangement links TRBV3-1 to TRBJ2-1; no clear D. There are 16 residues in the CDR3. The V gene lost 0 bases and the J gene lost 2 bases, with 11 bases spanning the gap. Looked up from germline, CDR1 is LGHDT and CDR2 is YNNKEL (reference sequence). The CDR3: CASSQDPLGTYNEQFF. The CDR3 DNA reads TGTGCCAGCAGCCAAGATCCTCTAGGGACCTACAATGAGCAGTTCTTC.

This clonotype was seen at least ten times. The CDR3 reads CSARAPAGPEAAYNEQFF. Here the CDR3 DNA reads TGCAGTGCTAGGGCCCCCGCCGGCCCGGAGGCCGCTTACAATGAGCAGTTCTTC. V is TRBV20-1 and J is TRBJ2-1; TRBD2 is a possible D gene (5 bases). The CDR3 is made up of 18 amino acids. Germline CDR1 DFQATT, CDR2 SNEGSKA (reference sequence). V gave up 3 bases and J gave up 4 bases, with 25 bases separating them.